Listed below are T cell receptor beta chains from one sample, sequenced in a study of blood T cell repertoires in COVID-19. Profiling relied on immunoSEQ multiplex PCR, and the TCRdb table lists in-frame clones only, not all of them. The sample consists of some 270,000 clones, about 83% of them appearing once. Sequences were obtained from peripheral blood. The receptors stem from an elderly woman with COVID-19, enrolled during active disease. CDR3s include the opening cysteine and the closing phenylalanine or tryptophan. Fields, in order: CDR3 DNA, CDR3 protein, V gene, J gene, D gene, clone size. The D gene is left open where the match is weak. A clone size is listed for some rows: how often the clone was seen (once, few, many), or a class if it is expanded.

TGTGCCATCAGTGAAGTGCAGGGGCGCCGGGCCTCCACTGAAGCTTTCTTT	CAISEVQGRRASTEAFF	TRBV10-3	TRBJ1-1	NA	NA
TGTGCCAGCAGTAGGGGAGGGGGGACCGGGGAAGGGACCCAGTACTTC	CASSRGGGTGEGTQYF	TRBV27	TRBJ2-5	NA	NA
TGTGCCAGCAGCTTAGGCACTCTCTCCTACGAGCAGTACTTC	CASSLGTLSYEQYF	TRBV7-2	TRBJ2-7	NA	NA
TGCGCCAGCAGCTTGGGAGGTTGGGACAGAGCTAACTATGGCTACACCTTC	CASSLGGWDRANYGYTF	TRBV5-1	TRBJ1-2	TRBD1	NA
TGTGCCAGCAGCCGACAGGGTAACTATGGCTACACCTTC	CASSRQGNYGYTF	TRBV5-5	TRBJ1-2	TRBD1	NA
TGCGCCAGCAGCTTGACTAGCGGCTCCTACAATGAGCAGTTCTTC	CASSLTSGSYNEQFF	TRBV5-1	TRBJ2-1	TRBD2	once
TGTGCCAGCAGCGCCCGGGACAGGGCCACTGAAGCTTTCTTT	CASSARDRATEAFF	TRBV9	TRBJ1-1	TRBD1	NA
TGCGCCAGCAGCCAGACAGTTAACTATGGCTACACCTTC	CASSQTVNYGYTF	TRBV5-1	TRBJ1-2	NA	NA
TGTGCCAGCAGGGGGGACATTAGCAATCAGCCCCAGCATTTT	CASRGDISNQPQHF	TRBV28	TRBJ1-5	NA	NA
TGTGCCAGCAAGACTAGCGGGGGGTTCAATGAGCAGTTCTTC	CASKTSGGFNEQFF	TRBV6-5	TRBJ2-1	TRBD2	NA
TGTGCCAGCAGCCCGCAGGGATACAACACTGAAGCTTTCTTT	CASSPQGYNTEAFF	TRBV7-2	TRBJ1-1	NA	NA
TGCGCCAGCAGAACTATGACGGGTACCGGGGAGCTGTTTTTT	CASRTMTGTGELFF	TRBV5-1	TRBJ2-2	NA	NA
TGTGCCAGCAGCTCGGACAGCTATGGCTACACCTTC	CASSSDSYGYTF	TRBV5-6	TRBJ1-2	NA	NA
TGCGCCAGCAGCGCCCTCGACAGTTCCTACAATGAGCAGTTCTTC	CASSALDSSYNEQFF	TRBV10-2	TRBJ2-1	NA	NA
TGTGCCAGCAGTGCGGGACAGACGCACACTGAAGCTTTCTTT	CASSAGQTHTEAFF	TRBV28	TRBJ1-1	TRBD1	NA
TGTGCCAGCAGCAGTACACAGGGGACGGCTGAAGCTTTCTTT	CASSSTQGTAEAFF	TRBV11-3	TRBJ1-1	TRBD1	NA
TGTGCCAGCAGTGCCCAAGGGGGGGAGACAGATACGCAGTATTTT	CASSAQGGETDTQYF	TRBV2	TRBJ2-3	NA	NA
TGTGCCAGCAGTTTTTCGGCGGGTCTTAATTCACCCCTCCACTTT	CASSFSAGLNSPLHF	TRBV28	TRBJ1-6	NA	NA
TGCGCCAGCAGCTTGGCGCGGACTAGCGGGGAAGTTACAGATACGCAGTATTTT	CASSLARTSGEVTDTQYF	TRBV5-1	TRBJ2-3	TRBD2	NA
TGCAGCGTTGATAAGTTGGGGGCAGGAGATACGCAGTATTTT	CSVDKLGAGDTQYF	TRBV29-1	TRBJ2-3	NA	NA
TGTGCCTGGAGCCGGGCCGGGGAGCTGTTTTTT	CAWSRAGELFF	TRBV30	TRBJ2-2	NA	NA
TGTGCCAGCAGCCTGACAGGGAGTGGAGTAACACCCCTCCACTTT	CASSLTGSGVTPLHF	TRBV11-1	TRBJ1-6	TRBD1	NA
TGTGCCAGCTCACCACCGGTCGCGGGGGGCCGAAACAATGAGCAGTTCTTC	CASSPPVAGGRNNEQFF	TRBV18	TRBJ2-1	TRBD2	NA
TGTGCCAGCAGCCGTACAGGGGAAGAAGCAGATACGCAGTATTTT	CASSRTGEEADTQYF	TRBV5-8	TRBJ2-3	TRBD1	NA
TGCAGCGTTGAAGTAGGGGGTACAGATACGCAGTATTTT	CSVEVGGTDTQYF	TRBV29-1	TRBJ2-3	NA	NA
TGTGCCAGCAGCGACAGTGCTGGAAACACCATATATTTT	CASSDSAGNTIYF	TRBV28	TRBJ1-3	NA	NA
TGCGCCAGCAGCCAAGATCCTCTCTACCGTGAGCAGTTCTTC	CASSQDPLYREQFF	TRBV4-3	TRBJ2-1	NA	NA
TGTGCCAGCAGCTTGCGTCGGTTAACTGAAGCTTTCTTT	CASSLRRLTEAFF	TRBV5-6	TRBJ1-1	NA	NA
TGTGCCAGCAGCGGACAGGGGGTATATGGCTACACCTTC	CASSGQGVYGYTF	TRBV4-2	TRBJ1-2	TRBD1	NA
TGTGCCAGTAGTATTAACAGGGTAGTCACTGAAGCTTTCTTT	CASSINRVVTEAFF	TRBV19	TRBJ1-1	NA	NA
TGTGCCAGCAGTTGTCCCGGGACAGGGGACGAAGGAAACACCATATATTTT	CASSCPGTGDEGNTIYF	TRBV6-7	TRBJ1-3	TRBD1	few
TGCGCCAGCAGCCAGCTAGCGGGGGCACCGGGGACCCAGTACTTC	CASSQLAGAPGTQYF	TRBV5-1	TRBJ2-5	TRBD2	NA
TGTGCCAGTACCCTCCCGACAGTCAATCAGCCCCAGCATTTT	CASTLPTVNQPQHF	TRBV19	TRBJ1-5	NA	NA
TGTGCCAGTAGTATACAACGGGGGACTGAAGCTTTCTTT	CASSIQRGTEAFF	TRBV19	TRBJ1-1	NA	few
TGTGCCAGCAGCTTGGATTTGGGGGGCACCGGGGAGCTGTTTTTT	CASSLDLGGTGELFF	TRBV5-6	TRBJ2-2	NA	NA
TGTGCCAGTAGCGACAGGGGGTATGGCTACACCTTC	CASSDRGYGYTF	TRBV19	TRBJ1-2	TRBD1	NA
TGTGCCAGCAGCGCCGACCTCGCCCAGGGACTAGCGGGGGGCCTCACAGATACGCAGTATTTT	CASSADLAQGLAGGLTDTQYF	TRBV9	TRBJ2-3	TRBD2	few
TGTGCCAGCAGCATAACGGGACAGGGCAACGAGCAGTACTTC	CASSITGQGNEQYF	TRBV7-9	TRBJ2-7	TRBD1	once
TGTGCCAGCACCGGGACTTTGTCGTACTCCCAGTACTTC	CASTGTLSYSQYF	TRBV12-3/TRBV12-4	TRBJ2-7	NA	NA
TGTGCCAGCACGGGACTCGGTGATGGCTACACCTTC	CASTGLGDGYTF	TRBV28	TRBJ1-2	NA	once
TGTGCCAGTAGTACCCGACAGAGCGATAACTATGGCTACACCTTC	CASSTRQSDNYGYTF	TRBV19	TRBJ1-2	NA	NA
TGTGCCAGTAGTATCACCGTGACAGGGGCTGCGGAGACCCAGTACTTC	CASSITVTGAAETQYF	TRBV19	TRBJ2-5	TRBD1	NA
TGTGCCAGCAGCTACCGGACAGTACAAGAGACCCAGTACTTC	CASSYRTVQETQYF	TRBV14	TRBJ2-5	NA	NA
TGTGCCAGCAGCCGAGAGGACACCATATATTTT	CASSREDTIYF	TRBV7-2	TRBJ1-3	NA	NA
TGTGCCACCCAGCGGAATAGCAATCAGCCCCAGCATTTT	CATQRNSNQPQHF	TRBV15	TRBJ1-5	NA	NA
TGTGCCAGCAGTTCGGGGTCTTCTGAAGCTTTCTTT	CASSSGSSEAFF	TRBV12-3/TRBV12-4	TRBJ1-1	NA	NA
TGTGCCAGCAGTCTACAAGGGGCTAACAGGAGTTACTCCTATAATTCACCCCTCCACTTT	CASSLQGANRSYSYNSPLHF	TRBV27	TRBJ1-6	NA	NA
TGTGCCAGCAGTTTAATGGGACAGGGGCTCCTGGGGCCCCAGCATTTT	CASSLMGQGLLGPQHF	TRBV28	TRBJ1-5	TRBD1	NA
TGCGCCAGCAGCTCGCGTGCGGGACGGGATTCACCCCTCCACTTT	CASSSRAGRDSPLHF	TRBV5-1	TRBJ1-6	NA	NA
TGCGCCAGCAGTCCTCCGGGACAGGATTCACCCCTCCACTTT	CASSPPGQDSPLHF	TRBV10-1	TRBJ1-6	TRBD1	NA
TGTGCCTGGTCCAAACCGGGACAGCAAGCTTTCTTT	CAWSKPGQQAFF	TRBV30	TRBJ1-1	TRBD1	NA
TGTGCCAGCGGGCCTAACACTGAAGCTTTCTTT	CASGPNTEAFF	TRBV2	TRBJ1-1	NA	few
TGTGCCAGCAAGTCGGTAGCGGGGGGGGACACAGATACGCAGTATTTT	CASKSVAGGDTDTQYF	TRBV5-4	TRBJ2-3	TRBD2	NA
TGTGCCAGCAGCTCGGGACAGGGGAAGGTCGAGCAGTACTTC	CASSSGQGKVEQYF	TRBV3-1/TRBV3-2	TRBJ2-7	TRBD1	NA